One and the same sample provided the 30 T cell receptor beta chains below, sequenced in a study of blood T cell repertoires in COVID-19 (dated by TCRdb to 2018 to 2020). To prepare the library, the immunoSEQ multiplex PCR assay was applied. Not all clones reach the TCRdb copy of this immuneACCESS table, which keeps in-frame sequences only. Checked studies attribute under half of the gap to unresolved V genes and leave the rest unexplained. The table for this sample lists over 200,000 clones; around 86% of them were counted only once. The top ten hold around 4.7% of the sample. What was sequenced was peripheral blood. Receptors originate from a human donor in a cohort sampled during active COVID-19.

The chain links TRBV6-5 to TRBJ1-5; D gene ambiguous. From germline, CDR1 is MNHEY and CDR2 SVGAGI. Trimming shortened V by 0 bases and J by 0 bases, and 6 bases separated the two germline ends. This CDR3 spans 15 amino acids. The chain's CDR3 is CASSYSGSSNQPQHF. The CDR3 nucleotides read TGTGCCAGCAGTTACTCTGGGAGTAGCAATCAGCCCCAGCATTTT.

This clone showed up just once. This CDR3 is CASSLEASGTDTQYF. Here the CDR3 DNA reads TGTGCCAGCAGCTTGGAGGCTAGCGGCACAGATACGCAGTATTTT. This chain joins TRBV5-4 and TRBJ2-3; a weak D match, TRBD2 (6 bases). Germline V CDR1 and CDR2: SGHNT, YYREEE (reference sequence). V lost 0 bases, J lost 1 base, and 9 bases lay in between. The CDR3 is 15 residues long.

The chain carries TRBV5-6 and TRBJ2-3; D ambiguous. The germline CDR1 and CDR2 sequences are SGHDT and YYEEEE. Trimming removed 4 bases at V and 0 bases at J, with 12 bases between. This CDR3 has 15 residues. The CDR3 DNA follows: TGTGCCAGCAGCCCACTCGCGGCTAGCACAGATACGCAGTATTTT. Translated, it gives CASSPLAASTDTQYF.

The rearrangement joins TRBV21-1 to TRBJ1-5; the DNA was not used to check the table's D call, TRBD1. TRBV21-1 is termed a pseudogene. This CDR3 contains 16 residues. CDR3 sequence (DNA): TGTGCCAGCAGCAAAGAATCCCCAGGGGGCAATCAGCCCCAGCATTTT. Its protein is CASSKESPGGNQPQHF.

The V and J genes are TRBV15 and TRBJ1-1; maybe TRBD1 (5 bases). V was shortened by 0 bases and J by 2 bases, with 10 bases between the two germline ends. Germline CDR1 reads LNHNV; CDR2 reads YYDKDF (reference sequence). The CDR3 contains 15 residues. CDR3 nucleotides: TGTGCCACCAGCAGAGATAGGACATCCAACACTGAAGCTTTCTTT. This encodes CATSRDRTSNTEAFF.

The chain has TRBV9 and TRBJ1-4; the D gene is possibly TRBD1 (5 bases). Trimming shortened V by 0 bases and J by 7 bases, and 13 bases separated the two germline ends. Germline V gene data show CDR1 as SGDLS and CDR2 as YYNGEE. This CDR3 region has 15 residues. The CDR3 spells CASSVVGGGSEKLFF. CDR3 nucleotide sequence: TGTGCCAGCAGCGTAGTGGGCGGGGGAAGTGAAAAACTGTTTTTT. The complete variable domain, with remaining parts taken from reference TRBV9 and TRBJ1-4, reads DSGVTQTPKHLITATGQRVTLRCSPRSGDLSVYWYQQSLDQGLQFLIQYYNGEERAKGNILERFSAQQFPDLHSELNLSSLELGDSALYFCASSVVGGGSEKLFFGSGTQLSVL.

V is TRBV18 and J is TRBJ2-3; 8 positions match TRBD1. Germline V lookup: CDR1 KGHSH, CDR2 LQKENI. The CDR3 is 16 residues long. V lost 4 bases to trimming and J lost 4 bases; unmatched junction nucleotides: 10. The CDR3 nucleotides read TGTGCCAGCTCACTCACCAGGACAGGGATCGCAGATACGCAGTATTTT. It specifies CASSLTRTGIADTQYF.

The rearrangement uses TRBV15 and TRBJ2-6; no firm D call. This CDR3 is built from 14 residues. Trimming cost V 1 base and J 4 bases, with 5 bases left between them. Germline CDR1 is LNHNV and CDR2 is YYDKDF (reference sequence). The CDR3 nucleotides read TGTGCCACCAGCAGAGCAGGCGGGGCCAACGTCCTGACTTTC. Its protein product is CATSRAGGANVLTF.

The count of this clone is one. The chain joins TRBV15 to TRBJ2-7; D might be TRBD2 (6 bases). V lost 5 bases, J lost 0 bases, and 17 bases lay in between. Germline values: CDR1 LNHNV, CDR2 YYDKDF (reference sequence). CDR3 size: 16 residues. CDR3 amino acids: CATSLRLGQSSYEQYF. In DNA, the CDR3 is TGTGCCACCAGCTTACGACTAGGACAAAGCTCCTACGAGCAGTACTTC.

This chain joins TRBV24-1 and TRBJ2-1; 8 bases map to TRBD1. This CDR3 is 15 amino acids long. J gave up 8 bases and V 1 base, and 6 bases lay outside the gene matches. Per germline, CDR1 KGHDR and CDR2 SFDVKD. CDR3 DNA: TGTGCCACCAGTGATTTCGGGACAGGTTTATATGAGCAGTTCTTC. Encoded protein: CATSDFGTGLYEQFF.

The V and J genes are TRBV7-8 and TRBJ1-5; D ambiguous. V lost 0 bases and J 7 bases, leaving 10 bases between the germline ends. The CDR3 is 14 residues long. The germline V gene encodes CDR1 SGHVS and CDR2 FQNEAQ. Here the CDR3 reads CASSLAAVGQPQHF. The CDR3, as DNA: TGTGCCAGCAGCTTAGCGGCAGTGGGCCAGCCCCAGCATTTT.

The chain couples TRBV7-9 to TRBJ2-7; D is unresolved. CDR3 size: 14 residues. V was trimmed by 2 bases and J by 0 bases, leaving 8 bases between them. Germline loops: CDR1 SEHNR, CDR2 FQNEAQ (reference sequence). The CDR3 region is CASSLSADSYEQYF. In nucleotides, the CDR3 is TGTGCCAGCAGCTTAAGTGCGGACTCCTACGAGCAGTACTTC.

CDR3: CASSPGQYNSPLHF. CDR3 nucleotide sequence: TGTGCCAGTAGTCCGGGACAGTATAATTCACCCCTCCACTTT. The chain couples TRBV19 to TRBJ1-6; the match to TRBD1 covers 7 bases. CDR1 is LNHDA, CDR2 SQIVND, per germline (reference sequence). Trimming at V came to 5 bases and at J to 4 bases, leaving 2 bases not matched to a gene. The CDR3 totals 14 residues.

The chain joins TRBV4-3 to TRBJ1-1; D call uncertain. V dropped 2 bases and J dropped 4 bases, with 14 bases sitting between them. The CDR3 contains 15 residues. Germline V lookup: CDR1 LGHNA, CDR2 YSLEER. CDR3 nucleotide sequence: TGCGCCAGCAGCCAAACCTATACGGGTTTCACTGAAGCTTTCTTT. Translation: CASSQTYTGFTEAFF.

CDR3 amino acids: CAIRGLADTGELFF. CDR3 DNA: TGTGCCATCAGGGGACTAGCGGACACCGGGGAGCTGTTTTTT. This chain links TRBV10-3 with TRBJ2-2; 11 positions match TRBD2. V shed 6 bases, J shed 3 bases, and the junction held 0 bases outside the gene matches. The CDR3 covers 14 residues. Germline V gene sequence: CDR1 ENHRY, CDR2 SYGVKD.

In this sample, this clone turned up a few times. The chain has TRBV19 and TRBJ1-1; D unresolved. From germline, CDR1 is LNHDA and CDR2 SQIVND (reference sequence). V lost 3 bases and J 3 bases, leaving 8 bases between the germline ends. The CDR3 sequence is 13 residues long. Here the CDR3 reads CASSISIYTEAFF. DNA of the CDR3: TGTGCCAGTAGTATTTCTATCTACACTGAAGCTTTCTTT.

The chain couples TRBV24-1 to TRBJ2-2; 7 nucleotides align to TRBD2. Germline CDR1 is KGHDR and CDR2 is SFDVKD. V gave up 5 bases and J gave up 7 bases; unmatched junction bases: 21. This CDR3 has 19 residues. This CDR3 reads CATSGAPMGGSRAIGELFF. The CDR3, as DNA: TGTGCCACCAGTGGGGCGCCGATGGGGGGGTCACGGGCGATCGGGGAGCTGTTTTTT.

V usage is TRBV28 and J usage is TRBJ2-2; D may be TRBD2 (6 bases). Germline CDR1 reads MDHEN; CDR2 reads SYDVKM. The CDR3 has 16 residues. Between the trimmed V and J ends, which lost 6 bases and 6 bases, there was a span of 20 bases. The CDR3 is CASSEGSGGKAGELFF. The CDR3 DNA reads TGTGCCAGCAGCGAGGGTAGCGGAGGGAAGGCCGGGGAGCTGTTTTTT.

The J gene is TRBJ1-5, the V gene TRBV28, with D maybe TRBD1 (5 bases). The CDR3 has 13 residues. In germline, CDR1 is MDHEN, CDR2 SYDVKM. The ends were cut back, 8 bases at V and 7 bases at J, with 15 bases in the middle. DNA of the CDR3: TGTGCCAGCCGGCCGGGGGGGAGGCAGCCCCAGCATTTT. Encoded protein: CASRPGGRQPQHF.

Here the CDR3 reads CASSPLTGRNLRNTIYF. DNA for the CDR3: TGTGCCAGCAGCCCCCTGACAGGGCGGAATCTACGGAACACCATATATTTT. The V call is TRBV7-2, the J call TRBJ1-3, with 7 bases matching TRBD1. The germline CDR1 and CDR2 sequences are SGHTA and FQGNSA. There are 17 residues in the CDR3. V gave up 5 bases and J gave up 7 bases; unmatched junction bases: 17.

The CDR3: CSVVETSGRAYNEQFF. In DNA, the CDR3 is TGCAGCGTTGTTGAGACTAGCGGGAGGGCCTACAATGAGCAGTTCTTC. This chain links TRBV29-1 with TRBJ2-1, with TRBD2 identical over 14 bases. Per the germline V gene, CDR1 is SQVTM and CDR2 is ANQGSEA. Trimming took 4 bases from V and 2 from J; bases not matched to a gene: 4. The CDR3 sequence is 16 residues long.

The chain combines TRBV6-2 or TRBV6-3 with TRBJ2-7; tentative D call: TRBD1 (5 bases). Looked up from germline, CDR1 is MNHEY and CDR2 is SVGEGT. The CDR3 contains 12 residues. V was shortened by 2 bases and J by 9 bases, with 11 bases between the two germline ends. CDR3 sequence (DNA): TGTGCCAGCAGTTACGGTACAGGATGGCAGTACTTC. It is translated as CASSYGTGWQYF.

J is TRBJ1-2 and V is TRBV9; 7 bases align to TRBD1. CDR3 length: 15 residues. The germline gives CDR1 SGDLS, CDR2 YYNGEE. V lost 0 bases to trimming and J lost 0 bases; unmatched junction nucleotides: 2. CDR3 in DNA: TGTGCCAGCAGCGTAGGGGACAGTCCTAACTATGGCTACACCTTC. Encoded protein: CASSVGDSPNYGYTF.

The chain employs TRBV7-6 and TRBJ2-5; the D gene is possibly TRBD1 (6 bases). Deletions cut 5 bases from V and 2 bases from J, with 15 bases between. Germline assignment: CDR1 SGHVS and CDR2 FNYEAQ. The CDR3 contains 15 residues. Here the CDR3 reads CASSHPGQLQETQYF. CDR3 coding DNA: TGTGCCAGCAGCCACCCAGGACAGCTTCAAGAGACCCAGTACTTC. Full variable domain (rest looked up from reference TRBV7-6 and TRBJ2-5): GAGVSQSPRYKVTKRGQDVALRCDPISGHVSLYWYRQALGQGPEFLTYFNYEAQQDKSGLPNDRFSAERPEGSISTLTIQRTEQRDSAMYRCASSHPGQLQETQYFGPGTRLLVL.

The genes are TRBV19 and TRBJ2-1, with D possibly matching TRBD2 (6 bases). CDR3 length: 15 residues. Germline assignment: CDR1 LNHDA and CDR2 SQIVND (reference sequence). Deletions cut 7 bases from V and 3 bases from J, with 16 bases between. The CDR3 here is CASTEGGSYYNEQFF. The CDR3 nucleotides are TGTGCCAGTACGGAGGGCGGTAGCTACTACAATGAGCAGTTCTTC.

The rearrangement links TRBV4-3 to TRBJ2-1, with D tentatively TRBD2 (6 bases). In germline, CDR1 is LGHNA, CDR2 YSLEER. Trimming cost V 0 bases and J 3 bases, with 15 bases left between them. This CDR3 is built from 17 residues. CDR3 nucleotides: TGCGCCAGCAGCCAAGATTGGGGACTCTCACTCTACAATGAGCAGTTCTTC. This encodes CASSQDWGLSLYNEQFF.

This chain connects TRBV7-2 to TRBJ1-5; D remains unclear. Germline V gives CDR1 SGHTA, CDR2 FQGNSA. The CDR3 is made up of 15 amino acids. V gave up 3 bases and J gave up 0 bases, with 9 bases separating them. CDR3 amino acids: CASSFHPLSNQPQHF. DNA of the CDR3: TGTGCCAGCAGCTTCCATCCACTTAGCAATCAGCCCCAGCATTTT. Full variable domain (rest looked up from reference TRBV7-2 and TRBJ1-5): GAGVSQSPSNKVTEKGKDVELRCDPISGHTALYWYRQSLGQGLEFLIYFQGNSAPDKSGLPSDRFSAERTGGSVSTLTIQRTQQEDSAVYLCASSFHPLSNQPQHFGDGTRLSIL.

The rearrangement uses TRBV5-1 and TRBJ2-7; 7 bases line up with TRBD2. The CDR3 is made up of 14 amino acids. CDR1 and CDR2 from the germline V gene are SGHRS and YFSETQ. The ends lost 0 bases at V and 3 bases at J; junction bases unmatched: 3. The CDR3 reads CASSLVGGIYEQYF. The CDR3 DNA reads TGCGCCAGCAGCTTGGTGGGGGGGATCTACGAGCAGTACTTC.

DNA of the CDR3: TGTGCCAGCAGCTTAGCGCTCGTCTTGAGGAATGGCTACACCTTC. Translating gives CASSLALVLRNGYTF. V gene TRBV7-9 combines with J gene TRBJ1-2; D is undetermined. The CDR3 extends over 15 amino acids. V lost 0 bases, J lost 6 bases, and 14 bases lay in between. The germline CDR1 and CDR2 sequences are SEHNR and FQNEAQ (reference sequence).

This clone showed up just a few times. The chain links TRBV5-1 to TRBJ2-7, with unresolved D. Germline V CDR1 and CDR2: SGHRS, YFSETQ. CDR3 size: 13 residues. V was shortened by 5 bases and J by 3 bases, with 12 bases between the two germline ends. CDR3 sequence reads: CASSPESGYEQYF. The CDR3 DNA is TGCGCCAGCAGTCCTGAATCCGGCTACGAGCAGTACTTC.